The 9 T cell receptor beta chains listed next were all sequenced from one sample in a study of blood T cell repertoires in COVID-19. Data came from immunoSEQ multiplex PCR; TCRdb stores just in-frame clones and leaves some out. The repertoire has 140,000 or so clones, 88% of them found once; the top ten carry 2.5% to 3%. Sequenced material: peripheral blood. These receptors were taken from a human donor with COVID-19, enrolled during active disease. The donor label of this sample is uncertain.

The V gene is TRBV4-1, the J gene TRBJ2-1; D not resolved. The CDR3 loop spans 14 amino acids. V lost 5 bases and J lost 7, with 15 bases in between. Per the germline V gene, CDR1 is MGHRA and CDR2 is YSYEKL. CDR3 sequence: CASSSRERTNEQFF. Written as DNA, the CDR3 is TGCGCCAGCAGCTCCCGAGAACGTACGAATGAGCAGTTCTTC.

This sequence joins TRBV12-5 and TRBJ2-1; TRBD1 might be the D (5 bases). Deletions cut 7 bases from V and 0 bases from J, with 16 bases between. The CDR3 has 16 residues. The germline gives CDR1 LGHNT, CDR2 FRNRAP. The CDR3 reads CASARSVDSSYNEQFF. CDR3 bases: TGTGCTAGTGCCAGGTCCGTCGACAGCTCCTACAATGAGCAGTTCTTC.

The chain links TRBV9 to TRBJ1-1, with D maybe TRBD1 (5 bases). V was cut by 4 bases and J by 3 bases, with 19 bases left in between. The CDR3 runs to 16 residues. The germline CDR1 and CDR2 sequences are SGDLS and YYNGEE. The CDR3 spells CASSPYNDRADTEAFF. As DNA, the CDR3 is TGTGCCAGCAGCCCTTACAACGACAGAGCAGACACTGAAGCTTTCTTT. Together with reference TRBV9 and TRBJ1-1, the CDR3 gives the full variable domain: DSGVTQTPKHLITATGQRVTLRCSPRSGDLSVYWYQQSLDQGLQFLIQYYNGEERAKGNILERFSAQQFPDLHSELNLSSLELGDSALYFCASSPYNDRADTEAFFGQGTRLTVV.

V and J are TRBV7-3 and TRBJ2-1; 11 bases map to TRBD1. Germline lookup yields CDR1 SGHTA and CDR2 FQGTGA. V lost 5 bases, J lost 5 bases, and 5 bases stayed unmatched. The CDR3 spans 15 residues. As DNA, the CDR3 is TGTGCCAGCAGCCTGAGGACAGGGGGCAACAATGAGCAGTTCTTC. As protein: CASSLRTGGNNEQFF.

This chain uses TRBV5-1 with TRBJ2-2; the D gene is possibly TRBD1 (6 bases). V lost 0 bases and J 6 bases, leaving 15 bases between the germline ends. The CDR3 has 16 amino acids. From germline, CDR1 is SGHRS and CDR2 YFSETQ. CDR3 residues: CASSLVGVGASGELFF. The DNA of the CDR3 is TGCGCCAGCAGCTTGGTTGGCGTGGGGGCGTCCGGGGAGCTGTTTTTT.

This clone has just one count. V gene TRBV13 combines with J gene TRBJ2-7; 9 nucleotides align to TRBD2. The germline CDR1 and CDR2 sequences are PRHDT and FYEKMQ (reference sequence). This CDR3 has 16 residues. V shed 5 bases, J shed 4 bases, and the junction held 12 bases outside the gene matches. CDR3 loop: CASSTRGVRGGYEQYF. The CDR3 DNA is TGTGCCAGCAGCACCCGGGGGGTGCGGGGGGGGTACGAGCAGTACTTC. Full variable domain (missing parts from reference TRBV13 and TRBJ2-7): AAGVIQSPRHLIKEKRETATLKCYPIPRHDTVYWYQQGPGQDPQFLISFYEKMQSDKGSIPDRFSAQQFSDYHSELNMSSLELGDSALYFCASSTRGVRGGYEQYFGPGTRLTVT.

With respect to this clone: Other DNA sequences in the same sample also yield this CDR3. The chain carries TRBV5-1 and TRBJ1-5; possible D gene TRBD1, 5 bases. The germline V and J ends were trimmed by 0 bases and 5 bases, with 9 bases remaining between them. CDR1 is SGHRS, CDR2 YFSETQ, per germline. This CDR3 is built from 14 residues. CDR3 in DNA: TGCGCCAGCAGCTTGGAAGGGGCCGATCAGCCCCAGCATTTT. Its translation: CASSLEGADQPQHF.

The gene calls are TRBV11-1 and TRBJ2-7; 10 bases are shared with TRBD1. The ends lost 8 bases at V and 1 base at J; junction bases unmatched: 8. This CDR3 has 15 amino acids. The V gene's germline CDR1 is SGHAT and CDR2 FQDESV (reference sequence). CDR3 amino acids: CASASRDRGSYEQYF. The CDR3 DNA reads TGTGCCAGCGCTTCCCGGGACAGGGGTTCCTACGAGCAGTACTTC. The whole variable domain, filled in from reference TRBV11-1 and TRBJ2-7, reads EAEVAQSPRYKITEKSQAVAFWCDPISGHATLYWYRQILGQGPELLVQFQDESVVDDSQLPKDRFSAERLKGVDSTLKIQPAELGDSAMYLCASASRDRGSYEQYFGPGTRLTVT.

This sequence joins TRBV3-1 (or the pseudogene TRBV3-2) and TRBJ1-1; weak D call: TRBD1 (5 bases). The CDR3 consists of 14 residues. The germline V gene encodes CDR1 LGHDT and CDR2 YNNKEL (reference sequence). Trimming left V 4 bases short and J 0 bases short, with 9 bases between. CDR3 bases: TGTGCCAGCAGCCGGGGGGAAATGAACACTGAAGCTTTCTTT. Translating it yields CASSRGEMNTEAFF.